This T cell receptor (beta chain) came from a study of radiotherapy plus CTLA-4 blockade in lung cancer. Study-level findings and limits: Blood-borne expansion of tumor-derived TCR clones followed radiotherapy plus ipilimumab.

This table comes from immunoSEQ multiplex PCR, and its TCRdb copy is limited to in-frame clones, with some not included. Here the sample spans over 60,000 clones, about nine tenths being singletons. In regard to this clone: Its antigen remains unidentified.

CDR3 length: 17 residues. Between the trimmed V and J ends, which lost 5 bases and 0 bases, there was a span of 18 bases. CDR1 and CDR2 (germline): SEHNR, FQNEAQ (reference sequence). The V call is TRBV7-9, the J call TRBJ2-3, with D perhaps matching TRBD2 (5 bases). The source of this sequence is a human donor with non-small cell lung cancer that progressed on radiotherapy plus ipilimumab. The sequences come from peripheral blood, collected from a patient treated with radiotherapy plus ipilimumab. The CDR3 nucleotides are TGTGCCAGCAGCCCCAGAGCTAGCTCATATAGCACAGATACGCAGTATTTT. It translates to CASSPRASSYSTDTQYF.